This passage covers 8 T cell receptor beta chains from one sample sequenced in a study of cytomegalovirus exposure and HLA in healthy donors. The PCR had 60 Vbeta and 13 Jbeta primers. TCRdb keeps only in-frame clones here, not all; method: immunoSEQ multiplex PCR. Of 150,000 to 200,000 clones in the sample, roughly 85% were seen once. Sequenced material: PBMCs. The source is a woman under 40 in good health and CMV-seronegative.

V and J are TRBV29-1 and TRBJ2-3, with TRBD2 matching 9 bases. Losses at the gene ends were 6 bases for V and 0 bases for J; bases not matched to a gene: 4. Per the germline V gene, CDR1 is SQVTM and CDR2 is ANQGSEA. The CDR3 contains 14 residues. CDR3 loop: CSVLTSGSTDTQYF. The CDR3 region has the DNA TGCAGCGTCCTCACTAGCGGGAGCACAGATACGCAGTATTTT.

The genes are TRBV18 and TRBJ1-1; D may be TRBD1 (5 bases). V dropped 4 bases and J dropped 2 bases, with 8 bases sitting between them. The V gene's germline CDR1 is KGHSH and CDR2 LQKENI. The CDR3 loop spans 13 amino acids. Here the CDR3 DNA reads TGTGCCAGCTCACTCCAGGGAAACACTGAAGCTTTCTTT. It codes for CASSLQGNTEAFF. Filled out from reference TRBV18 and TRBJ1-1, the complete variable domain reads NAGVMQNPRHLVRRRGQEARLRCSPMKGHSHVYWYRQLPEEGLKFMVYLQKENIIDESGMPKERFSAEFPKEGPSILRIQQVVRGDSAAYFCASSLQGNTEAFFGQGTRLTVV.

The CDR3 loop is CASSQPGLAGDNEQFF. CDR3 coding DNA: TGTGCCAGCAGCCAGCCGGGACTAGCGGGGGACAATGAGCAGTTCTTC. The V gene is TRBV4-2, the J gene TRBJ2-1; 14 nucleotides agree with TRBD2. The trim removed 3 bases at V and 5 bases at J, leaving 3 bases unmatched. The germline CDR1 and CDR2 sequences are LGHNA and YNFKEQ. The length of the CDR3 is 16 residues.

The chain recombines TRBV10-2 with TRBJ2-4; D is uncertain. There are 16 residues in the CDR3. CDR1 is WSHSY, CDR2 SAAADI, per germline. V was cut by 2 bases and J by 3 bases, with 14 bases left in between. CDR3 loop: CASSERLETNKNIQYF. The CDR3 bases are TGCGCCAGCAGTGAGAGGCTAGAGACGAACAAAAACATTCAGTACTTC.

This clone was found once. The rearrangement joins TRBV6-5 to TRBJ1-2; 8 nucleotides line up with TRBD1. The CDR3 extends over 14 amino acids. The J segment lost 4 bases and the V segment lost 5 bases, leaving 6 bases of the junction unmatched. In germline, CDR1 is MNHEY, CDR2 SVGAGI. The chain's CDR3 is CASSTRQGSYGYTF. The CDR3 DNA follows: TGTGCCAGCAGTACGAGACAGGGGAGCTATGGCTACACCTTC.

The chain carries TRBV5-6 and TRBJ2-7, with 8 bases aligning to TRBD2. The CDR3 is 15 residues long. Germline CDR1 reads SGHDT; CDR2 reads YYEEEE. V was clipped by 3 bases and J by 0 bases; unmatched bases: 5. As DNA, the CDR3 is TGTGCCAGCAGCTGGGGCGGGGGGCTCTCCTACGAGCAGTACTTC. It translates to CASSWGGGLSYEQYF.

V gene TRBV6-1 combines with J gene TRBJ2-7; 8 positions agree with TRBD2. Germline CDR1 reads MNHNS; CDR2 reads SASEGT. V gave up 5 bases and J gave up 5 bases; unmatched junction bases: 8. The CDR3 is made up of 14 amino acids. CDR3: CASSTGGAGDEQYF. CDR3 DNA: TGTGCCAGCAGTACGGGAGGGGCAGGGGACGAGCAGTACTTC.

This clone was recorded only once. The chain couples TRBV30 to TRBJ2-7, with D possibly matching TRBD1 (6 bases). CDR3 length: 12 residues. Germline values: CDR1 GTSNPN, CDR2 SVGIG (reference sequence). The V end was cut by 2 bases, the J end by 5 bases, with 10 bases between. CDR3 amino acids: CAWSTGPHEQYF. The CDR3 DNA follows: TGTGCCTGGAGTACAGGGCCGCACGAGCAGTACTTC.